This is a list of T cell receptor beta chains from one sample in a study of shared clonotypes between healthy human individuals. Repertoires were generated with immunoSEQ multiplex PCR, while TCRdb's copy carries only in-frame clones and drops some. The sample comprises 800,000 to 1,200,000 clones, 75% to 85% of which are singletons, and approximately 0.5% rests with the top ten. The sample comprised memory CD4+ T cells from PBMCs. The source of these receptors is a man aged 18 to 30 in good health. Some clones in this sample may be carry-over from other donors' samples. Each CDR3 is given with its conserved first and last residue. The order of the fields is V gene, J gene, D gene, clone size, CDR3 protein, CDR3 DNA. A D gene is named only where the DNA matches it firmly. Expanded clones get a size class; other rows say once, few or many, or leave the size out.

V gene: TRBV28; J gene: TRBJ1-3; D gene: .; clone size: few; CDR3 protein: CASSITGYGNTIYF; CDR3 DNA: TGTGCCAGCAGCATAACAGGGTACGGAAACACCATATATTTT
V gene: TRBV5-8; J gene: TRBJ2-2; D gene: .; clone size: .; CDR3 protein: CASSLGRNTGELFF; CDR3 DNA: TGTGCCAGCAGCTTGGGACGGAACACCGGGGAGCTGTTTTTT
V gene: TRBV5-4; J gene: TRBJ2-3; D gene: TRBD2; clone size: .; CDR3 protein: CASSPGGTTDTQYF; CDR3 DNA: TGTGCCAGCAGCCCGGGGGGAACCACAGATACGCAGTATTTT
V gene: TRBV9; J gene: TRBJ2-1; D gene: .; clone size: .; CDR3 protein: CASSDFGTDPYNEQFF; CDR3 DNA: TGTGCCAGCAGCGACTTCGGGACGGACCCCTACAATGAGCAGTTCTTC
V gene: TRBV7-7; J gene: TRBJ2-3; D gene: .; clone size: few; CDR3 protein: CASSLGQVGTDTQYF; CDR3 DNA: TGTGCCAGCAGCTTAGGTCAGGTCGGAACAGATACGCAGTATTTT
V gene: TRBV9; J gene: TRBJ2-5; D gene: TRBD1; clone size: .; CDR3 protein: CASSAWTGGMETQYF; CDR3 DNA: TGTGCCAGCAGCGCCTGGACAGGGGGCATGGAGACCCAGTACTTC
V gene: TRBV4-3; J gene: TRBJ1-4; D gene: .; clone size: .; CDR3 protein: CASSQRTSEVLFF; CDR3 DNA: TGCGCCAGCAGCCAGCGGACCTCGGAAGTTCTGTTTTTT
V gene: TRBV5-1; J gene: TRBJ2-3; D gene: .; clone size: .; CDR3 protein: CASSLLAGSTDTQYF; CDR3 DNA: TGCGCCAGCAGCTTGTTAGCAGGGAGCACAGATACGCAGTATTTT
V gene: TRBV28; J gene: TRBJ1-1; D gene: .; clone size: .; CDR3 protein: CASSLSLGQSNTEAFF; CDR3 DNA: TGTGCCAGCAGTTTATCTTTAGGGCAGTCGAACACTGAAGCTTTCTTT
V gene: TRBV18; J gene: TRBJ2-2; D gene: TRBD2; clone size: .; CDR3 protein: CASSRQGTSGTTGELFF; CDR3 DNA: TGTGCCAGCTCACGCCAAGGGACTAGCGGGACCACCGGGGAGCTGTTTTTT
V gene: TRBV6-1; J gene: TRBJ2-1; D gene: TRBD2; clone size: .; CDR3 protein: CASSAQLAGYNEQFF; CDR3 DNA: TGTGCCAGCAGTGCCCAACTAGCGGGTTACAATGAGCAGTTCTTC
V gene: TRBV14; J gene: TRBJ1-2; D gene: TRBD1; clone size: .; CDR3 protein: CASSQDWAGGGYGYTF; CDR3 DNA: TGTGCCAGCAGCCAAGATTGGGCAGGGGGAGGCTATGGCTACACCTTC